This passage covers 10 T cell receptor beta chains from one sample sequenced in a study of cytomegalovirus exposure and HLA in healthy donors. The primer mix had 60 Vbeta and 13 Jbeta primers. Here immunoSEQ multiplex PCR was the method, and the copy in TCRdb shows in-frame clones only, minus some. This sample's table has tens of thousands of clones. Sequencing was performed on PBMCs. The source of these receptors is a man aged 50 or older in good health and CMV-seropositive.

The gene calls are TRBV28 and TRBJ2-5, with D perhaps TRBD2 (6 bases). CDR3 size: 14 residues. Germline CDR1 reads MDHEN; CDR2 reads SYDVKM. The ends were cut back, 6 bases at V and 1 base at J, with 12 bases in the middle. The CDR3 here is CASSSGGTQETQYF. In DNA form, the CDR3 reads TGTGCCAGCAGCTCCGGGGGAACCCAAGAGACCCAGTACTTC.

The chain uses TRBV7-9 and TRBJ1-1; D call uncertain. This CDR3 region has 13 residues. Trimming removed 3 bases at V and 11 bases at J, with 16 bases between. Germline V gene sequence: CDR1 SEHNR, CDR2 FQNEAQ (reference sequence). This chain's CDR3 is CASSFEAWAGAFF. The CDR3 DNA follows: TGTGCCAGCAGCTTCGAAGCATGGGCTGGGGCTTTCTTT. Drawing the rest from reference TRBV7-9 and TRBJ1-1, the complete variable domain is DTGVSQNPRHKITKRGQNVTFRCDPISEHNRLYWYRQTLGQGPEFLTYFQNEAQLEKSRLLSDRFSAERPKGSFSTLEIQRTEQGDSAMYLCASSFEAWAGAFFGQGTRLTVV.

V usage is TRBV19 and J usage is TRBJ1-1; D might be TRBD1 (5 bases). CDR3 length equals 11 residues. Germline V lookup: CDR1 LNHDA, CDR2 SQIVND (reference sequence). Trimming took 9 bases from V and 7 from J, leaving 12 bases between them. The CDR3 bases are TGTGCCAGCCTTGTAAGGGGTGAAGCTTTCTTT. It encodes CASLVRGEAFF.

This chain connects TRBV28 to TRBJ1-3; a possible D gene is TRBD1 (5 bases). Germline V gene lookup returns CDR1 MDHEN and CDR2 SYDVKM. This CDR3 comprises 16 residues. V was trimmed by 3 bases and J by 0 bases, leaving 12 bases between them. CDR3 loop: CASSFNGGSSGNTIYF. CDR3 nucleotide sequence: TGTGCCAGCAGTTTCAACGGGGGATCCTCTGGAAACACCATATATTTT.

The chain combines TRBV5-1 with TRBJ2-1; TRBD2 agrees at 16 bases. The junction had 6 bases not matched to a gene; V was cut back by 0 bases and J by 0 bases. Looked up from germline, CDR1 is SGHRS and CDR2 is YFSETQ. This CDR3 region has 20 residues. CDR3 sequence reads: CASSLASGLAGGPSYNEQFF. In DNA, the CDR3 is TGCGCCAGCAGCTTGGCATCGGGACTAGCGGGAGGGCCCTCCTACAATGAGCAGTTCTTC.

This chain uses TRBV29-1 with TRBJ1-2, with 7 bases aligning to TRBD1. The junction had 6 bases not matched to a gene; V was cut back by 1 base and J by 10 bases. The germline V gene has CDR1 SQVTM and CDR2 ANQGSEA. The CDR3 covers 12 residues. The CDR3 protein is CSVEVRGSFYTF. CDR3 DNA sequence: TGCAGCGTTGAAGTCAGGGGGAGCTTCTACACCTTC.

The CDR3 sequence: CAAGLDYEQYF. In nucleotides, the CDR3 is TGTGCCGCAGGACTAGATTACGAGCAGTACTTC. The chain recombines TRBV30 with TRBJ2-7; 7 positions agree with TRBD2. Germline CDR1 reads GTSNPN; CDR2 reads SVGIG (reference sequence). Trimming at V came to 8 bases and at J to 4 bases, leaving 5 bases not matched to a gene. This CDR3 has 11 residues.

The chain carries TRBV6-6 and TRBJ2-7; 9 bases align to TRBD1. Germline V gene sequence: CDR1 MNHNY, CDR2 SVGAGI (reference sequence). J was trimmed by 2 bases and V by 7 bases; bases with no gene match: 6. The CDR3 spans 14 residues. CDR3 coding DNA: TGTGCCAGCAAATGGGACAGGGATACCTACGAGCAGTACGTC. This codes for CASKWDRDTYEQYV.

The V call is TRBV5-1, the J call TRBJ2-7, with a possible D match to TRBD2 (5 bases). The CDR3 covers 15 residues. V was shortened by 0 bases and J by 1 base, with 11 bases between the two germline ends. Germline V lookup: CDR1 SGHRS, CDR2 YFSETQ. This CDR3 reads CASSLANRGSYEQYV. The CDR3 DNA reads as TGCGCCAGCAGCTTGGCCAACCGAGGGTCCTACGAGCAGTACGTC.

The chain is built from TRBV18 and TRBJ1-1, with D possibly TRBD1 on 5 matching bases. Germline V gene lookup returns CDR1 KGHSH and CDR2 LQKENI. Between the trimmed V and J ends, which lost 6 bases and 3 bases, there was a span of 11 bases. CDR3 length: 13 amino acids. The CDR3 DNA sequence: TGTGCCAGCTCCCTCGGGGGGGACACTGAAGCTTTCTTT. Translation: CASSLGGDTEAFF.